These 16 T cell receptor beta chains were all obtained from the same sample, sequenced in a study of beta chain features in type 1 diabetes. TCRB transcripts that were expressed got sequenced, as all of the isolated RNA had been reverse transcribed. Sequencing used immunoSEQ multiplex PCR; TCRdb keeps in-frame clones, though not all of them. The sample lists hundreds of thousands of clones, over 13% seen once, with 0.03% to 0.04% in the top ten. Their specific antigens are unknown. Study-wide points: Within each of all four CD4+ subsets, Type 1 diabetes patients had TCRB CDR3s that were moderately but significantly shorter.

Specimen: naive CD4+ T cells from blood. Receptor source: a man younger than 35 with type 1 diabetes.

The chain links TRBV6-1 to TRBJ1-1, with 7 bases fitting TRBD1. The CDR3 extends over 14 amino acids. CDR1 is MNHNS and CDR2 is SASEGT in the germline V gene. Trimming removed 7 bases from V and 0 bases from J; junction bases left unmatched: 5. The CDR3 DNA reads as TGTGCCAGCAATGGACAGGCCATGAACACTGAAGCTTTCTTT. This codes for CASNGQAMNTEAFF.

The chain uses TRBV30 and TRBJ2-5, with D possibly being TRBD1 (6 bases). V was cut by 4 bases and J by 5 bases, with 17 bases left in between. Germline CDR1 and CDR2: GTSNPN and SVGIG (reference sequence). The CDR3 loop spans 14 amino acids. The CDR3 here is CAWTILRGVETQYF. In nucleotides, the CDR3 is TGTGCCTGGACCATTCTCAGGGGCGTGGAGACCCAGTACTTC.

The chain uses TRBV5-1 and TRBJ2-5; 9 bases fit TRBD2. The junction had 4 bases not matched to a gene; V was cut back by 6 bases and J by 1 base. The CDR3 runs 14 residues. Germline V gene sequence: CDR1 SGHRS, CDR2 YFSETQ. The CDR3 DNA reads TGCGCCAGCAAGATAGCGGGAGCCCAAGAGACCCAGTACTTC. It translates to CASKIAGAQETQYF.

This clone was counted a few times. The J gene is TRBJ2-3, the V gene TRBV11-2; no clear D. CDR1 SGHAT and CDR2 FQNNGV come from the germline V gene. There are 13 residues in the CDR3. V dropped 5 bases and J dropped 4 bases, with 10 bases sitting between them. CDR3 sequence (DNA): TGTGCCAGCAGCCGCCAAACGGCAGATACGCAGTATTTT. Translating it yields CASSRQTADTQYF.

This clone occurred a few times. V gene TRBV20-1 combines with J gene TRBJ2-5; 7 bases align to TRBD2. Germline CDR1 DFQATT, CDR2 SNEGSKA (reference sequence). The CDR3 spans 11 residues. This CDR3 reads CAASGQETQYF. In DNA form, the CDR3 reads TGCGCAGCTAGCGGCCAAGAGACCCAGTACTTC.

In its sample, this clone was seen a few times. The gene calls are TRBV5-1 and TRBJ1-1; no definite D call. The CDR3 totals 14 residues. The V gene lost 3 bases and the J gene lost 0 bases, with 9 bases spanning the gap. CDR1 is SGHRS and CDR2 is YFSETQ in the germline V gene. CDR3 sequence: CASSSIELNTEAFF. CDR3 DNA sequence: TGCGCCAGCAGCTCGATAGAGCTGAACACTGAAGCTTTCTTT.

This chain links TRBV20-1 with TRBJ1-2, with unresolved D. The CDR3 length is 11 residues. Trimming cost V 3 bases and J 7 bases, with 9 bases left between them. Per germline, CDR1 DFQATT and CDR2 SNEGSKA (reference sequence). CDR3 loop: CSASSSGGYTF. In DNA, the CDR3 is TGCAGTGCTAGTAGTAGTGGTGGCTACACCTTC.

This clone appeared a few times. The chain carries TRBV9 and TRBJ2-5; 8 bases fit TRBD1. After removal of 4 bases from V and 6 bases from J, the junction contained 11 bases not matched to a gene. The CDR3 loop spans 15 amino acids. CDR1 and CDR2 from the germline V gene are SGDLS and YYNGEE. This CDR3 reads CASSLGTGLKQTQYF. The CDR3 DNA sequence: TGTGCCAGCAGCCTGGGGACAGGTCTAAAGCAGACCCAGTACTTC.

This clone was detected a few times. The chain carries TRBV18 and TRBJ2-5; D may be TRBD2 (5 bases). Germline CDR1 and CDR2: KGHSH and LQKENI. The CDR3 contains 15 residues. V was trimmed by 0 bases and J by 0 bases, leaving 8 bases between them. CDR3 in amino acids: CASSPPSEDQETQYF. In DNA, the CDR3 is TGTGCCAGCTCACCACCGTCGGAGGACCAAGAGACCCAGTACTTC.

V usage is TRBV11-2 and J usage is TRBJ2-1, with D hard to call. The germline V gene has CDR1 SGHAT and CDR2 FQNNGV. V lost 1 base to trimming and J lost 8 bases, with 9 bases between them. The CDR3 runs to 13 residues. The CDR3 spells CASSLVVSDEQFF. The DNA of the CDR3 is TGTGCCAGCAGCTTAGTAGTTTCGGATGAGCAGTTCTTC.

The CDR3 coding sequence is TGTGCCAGCAGCTTATCGTCTTCACTAGAGTCCAAAAACATTCAGTACTTC. Amino acid sequence: CASSLSSSLESKNIQYF. The rearrangement links TRBV7-2 to TRBJ2-4, with D tentatively TRBD2 (5 bases). Trimming pared 2 bases from V and 2 bases from J, leaving 16 bases between. CDR1 is SGHTA and CDR2 is FQGNSA in the germline V gene. The CDR3 has 17 amino acids.

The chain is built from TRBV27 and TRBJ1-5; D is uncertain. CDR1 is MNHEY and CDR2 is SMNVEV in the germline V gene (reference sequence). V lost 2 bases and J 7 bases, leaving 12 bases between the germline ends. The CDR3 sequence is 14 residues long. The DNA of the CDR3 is TGTGCCAGCAGTTTAAAAGACCCGGGGCAGCCCCAGCATTTT. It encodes CASSLKDPGQPQHF.

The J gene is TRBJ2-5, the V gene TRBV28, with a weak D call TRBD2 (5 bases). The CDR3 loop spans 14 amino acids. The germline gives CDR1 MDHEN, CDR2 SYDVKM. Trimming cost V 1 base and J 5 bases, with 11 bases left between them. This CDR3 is CASSLYAGGETQYF. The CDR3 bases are TGTGCCAGCAGTTTATACGCTGGCGGGGAGACCCAGTACTTC.

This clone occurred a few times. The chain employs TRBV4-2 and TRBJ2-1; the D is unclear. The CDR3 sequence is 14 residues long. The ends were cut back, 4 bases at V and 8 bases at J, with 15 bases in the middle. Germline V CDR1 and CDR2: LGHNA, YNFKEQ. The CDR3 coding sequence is TGTGCCAGCAGCCGCCGCGATCTGGATCATGAGCAGTTCTTC. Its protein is CASSRRDLDHEQFF.

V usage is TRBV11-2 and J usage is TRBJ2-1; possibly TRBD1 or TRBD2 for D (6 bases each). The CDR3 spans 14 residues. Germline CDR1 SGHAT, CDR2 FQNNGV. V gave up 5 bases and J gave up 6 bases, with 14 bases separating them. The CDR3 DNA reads TGTGCCAGCAGCCCCCTAGGGGGGTCCAATGAGCAGTTCTTC. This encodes CASSPLGGSNEQFF.

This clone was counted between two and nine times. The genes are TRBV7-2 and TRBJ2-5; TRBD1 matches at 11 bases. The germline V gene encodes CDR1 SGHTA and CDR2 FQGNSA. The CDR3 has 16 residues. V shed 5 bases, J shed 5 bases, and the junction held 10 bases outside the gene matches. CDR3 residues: CASSARDRGRWETQYF. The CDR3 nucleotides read TGTGCCAGCAGCGCGAGGGACAGGGGGAGGTGGGAGACCCAGTACTTC.